The T cell receptor (beta chain) under discussion was sequenced for a study of control samples from healthy donors and cancer patients. The method was immunoSEQ multiplex PCR; TCRdb's version includes in-frame clones alone and lacks a portion of them. Of over 150,000 clones detected, about nine tenths appear once; the ten largest clones hold 2% to 2.5%. Trimming removed 5 bases from V and 10 bases from J, with 16 bases in between. Germline CDR1 and CDR2: SGHNT and YYREEE (reference sequence). The CDR3 is made up of 13 amino acids. This clone was seen a handful of times. This clonotype was obtained from a woman aged 40 to 50 in good health. The chain recombines TRBV5-4 with TRBJ2-1; D ambiguous. Sequencing was performed on blood. The CDR3, as DNA: TGTGCCAGCAGTAATGACGGCACTGGAGAGCAGTTCTTC. As protein: CASSNDGTGEQFF.